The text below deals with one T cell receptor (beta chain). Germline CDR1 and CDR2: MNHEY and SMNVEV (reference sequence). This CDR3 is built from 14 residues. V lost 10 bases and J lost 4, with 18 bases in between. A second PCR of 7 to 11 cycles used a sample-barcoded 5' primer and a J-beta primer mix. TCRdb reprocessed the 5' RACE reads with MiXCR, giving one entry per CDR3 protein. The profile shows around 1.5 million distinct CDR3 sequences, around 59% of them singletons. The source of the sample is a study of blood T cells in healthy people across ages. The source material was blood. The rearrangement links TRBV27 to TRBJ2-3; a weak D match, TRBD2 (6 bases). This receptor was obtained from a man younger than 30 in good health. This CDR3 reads CATSGGVLSDTQYF. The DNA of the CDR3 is TGTGCCACCTCCGGAGGGGTTCTCTCAGATACGCAGTATTTT.